This TCR beta chain was profiled in a study of blood T cell repertoires in COVID-19. Across the study: T cells, B-cell-depleted T cells, or PBMCs supplied cDNA or gDNA.

Germline V gene lookup returns CDR1 KGHSH and CDR2 LQKENI. V shed 5 bases, J shed 4 bases, and the junction held 7 bases outside the gene matches. This CDR3 has 15 residues. Authors' analysis steps: Counts of nucleated cells, estimated from reference gene primer amplification, were obtained. TCRdb keeps only in-frame clones here, not all; method: immunoSEQ multiplex PCR. Clone size and V and J calls were adopted from that table, with D and trimming inferred from the DNA. The data show about 40,000 clones, with 88% seen just once and approximately 10% held by the top ten. Sequencing input: peripheral blood. The genes are TRBV18 and TRBJ2-3; 9 nucleotides agree with TRBD1. This TCR was recovered from a woman between 70 and 85 years old with acute or convalescent COVID-19. The CDR3 DNA is TGTGCCAGCTCAGGGACAGGGAACAGCGCAGATACGCAGTATTTT. It encodes CASSGTGNSADTQYF.